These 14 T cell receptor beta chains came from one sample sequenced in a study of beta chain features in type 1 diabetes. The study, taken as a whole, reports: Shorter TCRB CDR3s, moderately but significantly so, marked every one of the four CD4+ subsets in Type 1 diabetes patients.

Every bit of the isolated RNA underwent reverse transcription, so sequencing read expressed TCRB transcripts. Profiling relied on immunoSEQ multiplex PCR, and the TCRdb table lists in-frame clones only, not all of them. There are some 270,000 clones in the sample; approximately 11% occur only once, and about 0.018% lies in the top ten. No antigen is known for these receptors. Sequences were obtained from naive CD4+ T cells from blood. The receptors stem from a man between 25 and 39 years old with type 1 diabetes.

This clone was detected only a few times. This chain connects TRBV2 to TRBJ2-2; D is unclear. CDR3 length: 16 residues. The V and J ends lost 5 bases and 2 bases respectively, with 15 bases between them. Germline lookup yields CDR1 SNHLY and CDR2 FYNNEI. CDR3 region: CASSIIRWANTGELFF. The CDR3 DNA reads TGTGCCAGCAGTATAATCCGATGGGCCAACACCGGGGAGCTGTTTTTT.

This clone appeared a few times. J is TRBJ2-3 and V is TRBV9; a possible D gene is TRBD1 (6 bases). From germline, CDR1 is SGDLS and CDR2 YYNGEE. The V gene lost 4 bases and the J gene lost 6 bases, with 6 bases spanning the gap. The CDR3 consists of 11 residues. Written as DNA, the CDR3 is TGTGCCAGCAGCCAGGGGGATACGCAGTATTTT. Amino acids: CASSQGDTQYF.

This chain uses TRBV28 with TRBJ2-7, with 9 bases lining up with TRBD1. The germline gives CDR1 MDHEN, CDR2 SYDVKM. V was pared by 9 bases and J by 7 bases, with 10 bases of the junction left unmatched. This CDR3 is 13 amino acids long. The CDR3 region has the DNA TGTGCCAGTCGGGGGACAGGGATGAGTGAGCAGTACTTC. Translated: CASRGTGMSEQYF.

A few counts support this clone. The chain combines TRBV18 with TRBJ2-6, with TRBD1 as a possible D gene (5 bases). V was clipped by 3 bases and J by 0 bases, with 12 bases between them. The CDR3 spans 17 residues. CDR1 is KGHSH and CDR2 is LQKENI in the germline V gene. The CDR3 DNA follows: TGTGCCAGCTCACCTGGGCAGGGTCGCTCTGGGGCCAACGTCCTGACTTTC. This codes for CASSPGQGRSGANVLTF.

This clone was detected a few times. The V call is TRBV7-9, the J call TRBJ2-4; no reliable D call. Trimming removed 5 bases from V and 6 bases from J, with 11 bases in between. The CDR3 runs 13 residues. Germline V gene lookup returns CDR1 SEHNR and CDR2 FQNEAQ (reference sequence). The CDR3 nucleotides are TGTGCCAGCAGCCCATGGAGTTTAAACATTCAGTACTTC. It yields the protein CASSPWSLNIQYF.

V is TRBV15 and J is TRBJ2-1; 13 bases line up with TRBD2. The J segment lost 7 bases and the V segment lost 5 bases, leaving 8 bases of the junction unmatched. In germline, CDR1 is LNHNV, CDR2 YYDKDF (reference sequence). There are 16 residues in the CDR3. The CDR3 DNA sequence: TGTGCCACCAGCGGATCACTAGCGGGGGGGCTGAATGAGCAGTTCTTC. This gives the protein CATSGSLAGGLNEQFF.

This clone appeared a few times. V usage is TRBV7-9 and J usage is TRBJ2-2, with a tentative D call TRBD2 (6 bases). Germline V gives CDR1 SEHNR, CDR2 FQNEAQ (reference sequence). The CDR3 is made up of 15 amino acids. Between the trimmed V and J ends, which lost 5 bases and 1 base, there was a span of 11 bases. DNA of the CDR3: TGTGCCAGCAGCCTTAGCGGCCAGAACACCGGGGAGCTGTTTTTT. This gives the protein CASSLSGQNTGELFF.

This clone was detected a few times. The CDR3 protein is CASSVAGGHEQFF. CDR3 nucleotides: TGTGCCAGCAGCGTAGCGGGGGGCCATGAGCAGTTCTTC. The chain carries TRBV9 and TRBJ2-1; D may be TRBD2 (7 bases). V dropped 0 bases and J dropped 8 bases, with 9 bases sitting between them. The length of the CDR3 is 13 residues. The germline V gene encodes CDR1 SGDLS and CDR2 YYNGEE.

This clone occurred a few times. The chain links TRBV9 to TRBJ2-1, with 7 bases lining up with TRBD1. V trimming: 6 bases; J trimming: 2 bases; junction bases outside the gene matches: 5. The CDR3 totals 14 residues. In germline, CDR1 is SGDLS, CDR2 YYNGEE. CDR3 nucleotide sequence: TGTGCCAGCAACCCGGGACAGACCTACAATGAGCAGTTCTTC. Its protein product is CASNPGQTYNEQFF.

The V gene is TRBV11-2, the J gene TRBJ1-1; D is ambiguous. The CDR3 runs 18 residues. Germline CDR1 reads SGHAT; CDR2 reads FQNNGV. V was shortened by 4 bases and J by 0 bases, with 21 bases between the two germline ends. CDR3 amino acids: CASSSYSKPRVVNTEAFF. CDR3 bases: TGTGCCAGCAGCTCCTACTCTAAGCCTCGGGTCGTGAACACTGAAGCTTTCTTT.

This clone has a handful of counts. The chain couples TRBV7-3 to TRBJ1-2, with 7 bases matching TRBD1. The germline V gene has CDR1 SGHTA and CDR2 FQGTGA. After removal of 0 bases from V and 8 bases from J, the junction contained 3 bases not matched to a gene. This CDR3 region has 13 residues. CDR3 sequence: CASSLTGQSGYTF. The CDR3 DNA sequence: TGTGCCAGCAGCTTAACGGGACAGTCAGGCTACACCTTC.

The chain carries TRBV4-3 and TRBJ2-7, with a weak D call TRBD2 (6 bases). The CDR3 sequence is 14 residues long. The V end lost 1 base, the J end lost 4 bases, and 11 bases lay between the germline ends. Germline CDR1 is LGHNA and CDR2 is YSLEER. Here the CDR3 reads CASSQVWDSYEQYF. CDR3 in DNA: TGCGCCAGCAGCCAAGTGTGGGACTCTTACGAGCAGTACTTC.

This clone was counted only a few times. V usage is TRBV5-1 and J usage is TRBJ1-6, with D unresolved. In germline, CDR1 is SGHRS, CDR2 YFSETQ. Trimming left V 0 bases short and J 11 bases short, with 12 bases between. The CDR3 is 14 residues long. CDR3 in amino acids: CASSLGAVRAPLHF. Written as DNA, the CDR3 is TGCGCCAGCAGCTTGGGCGCGGTTCGGGCACCCCTCCACTTT.

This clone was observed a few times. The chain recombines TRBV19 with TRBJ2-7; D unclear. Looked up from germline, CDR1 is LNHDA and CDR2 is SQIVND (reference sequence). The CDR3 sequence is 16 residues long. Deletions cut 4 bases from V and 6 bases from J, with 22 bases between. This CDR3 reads CASSRRSETSVAEQYF. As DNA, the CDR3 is TGTGCCAGTAGTAGAAGGTCCGAGACATCGGTGGCCGAGCAGTACTTC.